This T cell receptor beta chain appears in the sequencing data of a study of blood T cell repertoires in COVID-19. At the level of the study: Acute-phase and convalescent COVID-19 samples originated in the United States, Italy and Spain. PBMCs, B-cell-depleted T cells, or T cells provided the cDNA or gDNA that made up the material.

In the source study's methods: Reference gene primer amplification gave nucleated cell count estimates. The data were produced by immunoSEQ multiplex PCR, yet TCRdb's version contains in-frame clones alone and is incomplete. The D gene and trimming were derived from the DNA, and the V and J assignments and clone size from that table. The repertoire holds about 160,000 clones, with approximately 87% as singletons. The sample comprised peripheral blood. The origin of this receptor is a woman aged 70-85 years with acute or convalescent COVID-19.

The CDR3 reads CASSVGYTEAFF. In DNA, the CDR3 is TGTGCCAGCAGTGTCGGGTACACTGAAGCTTTCTTT. This chain joins TRBV2 and TRBJ1-1, with D hard to call. This CDR3 region has 12 residues. Germline loops: CDR1 SNHLY, CDR2 FYNNEI. V was cut by 4 bases and J by 3 bases, with 6 bases left in between. Looking up the rest from reference TRBV2 and TRBJ1-1 gives the full variable domain: EPEVTQTPSHQVTQMGQEVILRCVPISNHLYFYWYRQILGQKVEFLVSFYNNEISEKSEIFDDQFSVERPDGSNFTLKIRSTKLEDSAMYFCASSVGYTEAFFGQGTRLTVV.